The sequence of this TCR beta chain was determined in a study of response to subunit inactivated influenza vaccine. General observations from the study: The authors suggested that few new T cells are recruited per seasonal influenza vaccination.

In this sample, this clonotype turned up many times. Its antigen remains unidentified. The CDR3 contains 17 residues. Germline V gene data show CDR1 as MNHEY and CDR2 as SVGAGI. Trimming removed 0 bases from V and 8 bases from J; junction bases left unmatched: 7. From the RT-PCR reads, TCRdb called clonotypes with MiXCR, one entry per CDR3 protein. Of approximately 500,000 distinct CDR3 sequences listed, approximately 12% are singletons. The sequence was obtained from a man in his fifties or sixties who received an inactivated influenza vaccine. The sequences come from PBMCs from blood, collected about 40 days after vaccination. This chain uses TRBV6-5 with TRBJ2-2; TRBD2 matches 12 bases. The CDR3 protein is CASSYSWTSGTLGELFF. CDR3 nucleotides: TGTGCCAGCAGTTACTCGTGGACTAGCGGGACCCTTGGGGAGCTGTTTTTT.